This passage covers 6 T cell receptor beta chains from one sample sequenced in a study of blood T cells in healthy people across ages. Together with a sample-barcoded 5' primer, a J-beta primer mix was included in a second PCR lasting 7 to 11 cycles. TCRdb independently ran MiXCR on the 5' RACE reads; one entry per CDR3 protein. The profile covers 910,000 or so distinct CDR3 sequences, with approximately 50% appearing a single time and about 22% taken by the ten largest. The sequenced material came from blood. Receptors were obtained from a woman aged 55-69 years in good health.

V usage is TRBV10-3 and J usage is TRBJ2-7; TRBD2 is a possible D gene (5 bases). V was clipped by 10 bases and J by 0 bases, with 16 bases between them. Germline loops: CDR1 ENHRY, CDR2 SYGVKD. This CDR3 has 14 amino acids. The CDR3 region is CANSNSASSYEQYF. Here the CDR3 DNA reads TGTGCCAACTCAAATAGCGCCAGCTCCTACGAGCAGTACTTC.

This clonotype was observed a few times. This chain uses TRBV7-9 with TRBJ2-1, with 12 bases aligning to TRBD2. Trimming cost V 5 bases and J 4 bases; bases outside gene matches: 9. The germline V gene has CDR1 SEHNR and CDR2 FQNEAQ (reference sequence). This CDR3 contains 17 residues. This CDR3 is CASSPFLGLAGYNEQFF. DNA for the CDR3: TGTGCCAGCAGCCCGTTCCTCGGACTAGCGGGATACAATGAGCAGTTCTTC.

This clonotype was seen a handful of times. The rearrangement links TRBV20-1 to TRBJ1-2; D call uncertain. The CDR3 extends over 15 amino acids. V lost 3 bases to trimming and J lost 2 bases, with 16 bases between them. Per the germline V gene, CDR1 is DFQATT and CDR2 is SNEGSKA (reference sequence). CDR3 residues: CSASSPGMLNYGYTF. CDR3 nucleotides: TGCAGTGCTAGCTCCCCTGGGATGCTGAACTATGGCTACACCTTC.

The rearrangement uses TRBV21-1 and TRBJ2-7; TRBD2 is the table's D call and was not checked against the DNA. TRBV21-1 is reported as a pseudogene. The CDR3 length is 18 residues. The CDR3 loop reads CASSKGRQKCGRANEQYF. For the CDR3, the DNA is TGTGCCAGCAGCAAAGGCCGACAGAAGTGCGGGAGGGCGAACGAGCAGTACTTC.

The chain has TRBV9 and TRBJ2-7; TRBD2 agrees at 7 bases. V gave up 3 bases and J gave up 4 bases; unmatched junction bases: 16. The CDR3 is 17 amino acids. Looked up from germline, CDR1 is SGDLS and CDR2 is YYNGEE. CDR3 sequence (DNA): TGTGCCAGCAGCGACCCCGCACGGGGCGGGAGTTCGTACGAGCAGTACTTC. This gives the protein CASSDPARGGSSYEQYF.

The chain carries TRBV5-1 and TRBJ2-3; 10 bases match TRBD2. The CDR3 consists of 16 residues. The germline V gene encodes CDR1 SGHRS and CDR2 YFSETQ. The V and J ends lost 0 bases and 2 bases, in that order; junction bases with no gene match: 3. Written as DNA, the CDR3 is TGCGCCAGCAGCTTGGAACTAGCGGGAAACACAGATACGCAGTATTTT. As protein: CASSLELAGNTDTQYF.